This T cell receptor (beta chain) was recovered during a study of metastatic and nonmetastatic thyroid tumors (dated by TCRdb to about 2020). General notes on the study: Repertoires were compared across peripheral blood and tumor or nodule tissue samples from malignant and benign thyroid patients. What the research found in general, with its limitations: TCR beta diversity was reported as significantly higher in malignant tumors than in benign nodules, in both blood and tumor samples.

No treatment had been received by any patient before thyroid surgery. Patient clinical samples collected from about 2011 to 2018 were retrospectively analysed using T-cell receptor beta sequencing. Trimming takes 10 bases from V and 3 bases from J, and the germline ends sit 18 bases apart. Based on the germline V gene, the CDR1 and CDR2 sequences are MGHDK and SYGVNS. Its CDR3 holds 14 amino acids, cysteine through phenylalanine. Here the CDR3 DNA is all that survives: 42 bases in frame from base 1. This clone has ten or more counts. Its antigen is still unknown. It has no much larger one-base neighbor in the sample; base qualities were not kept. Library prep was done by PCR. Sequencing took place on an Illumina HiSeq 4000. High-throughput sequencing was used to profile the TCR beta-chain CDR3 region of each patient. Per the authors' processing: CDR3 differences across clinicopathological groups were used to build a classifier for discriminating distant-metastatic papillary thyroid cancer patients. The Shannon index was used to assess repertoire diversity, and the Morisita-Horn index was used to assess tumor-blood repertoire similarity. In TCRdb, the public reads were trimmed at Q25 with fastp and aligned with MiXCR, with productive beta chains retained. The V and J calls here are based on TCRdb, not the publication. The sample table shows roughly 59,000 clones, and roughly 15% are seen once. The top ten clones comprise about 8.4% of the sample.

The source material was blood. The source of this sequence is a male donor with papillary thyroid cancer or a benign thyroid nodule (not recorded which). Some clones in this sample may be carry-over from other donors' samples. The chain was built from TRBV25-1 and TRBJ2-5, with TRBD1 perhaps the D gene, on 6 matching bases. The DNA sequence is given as TGTGCCACCCAGGGGTCGTGGGGCGAAGAGACCCAGTACTTC. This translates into CATQGSWGEETQYF.